These 4 T cell receptor beta chains came from one sample sequenced in a study of tumor-infiltrating lymphocytes in primary liver carcinoma. With a constant-region primer, TCR beta cDNA was made from 450 to 500 ng of total RNA. Library construction for TCR beta comprised three nested multiplex PCR rounds performed with slightly modified ARM-PCR. A C-beta reverse primer and TRBV1-TRBV30 forward primers served in each of the first two PCR rounds, at about 10 cycles apiece. TCRdb called the multiplex PCR reads again in MiXCR, with one record for every CDR3 protein. The repertoire holds fewer than 350,000 distinct CDR3 sequences, with roughly two thirds as singletons. The blood RNA (from unsorted whole blood) was obtained, and germline DNA was also extracted. Specimen: peripheral blood. The receptor set was obtained from a man in his forties with primary liver carcinoma and hepatitis B virus infection.

A word on this clonotype: A much larger clonotype is one base distant, so this may be a read error. The DNA of the CDR3 is TGTGCCAGCAGATCGGACCTCCTTGGGACCCAGCACTTC. Its translation: CASRSDLLGTQHF. This rearrangement joins TRBV6-1 to TRBJ2-5, with D perhaps being TRBD1 or TRBD2 (5 bases each). From germline, CDR1 is MNHNS and CDR2 SASEGT. This CDR3 is 13 amino acids long.

In this sample, this clonotype turned up once. This clone may be a read error of a much larger clone one base away. The chain is built from TRBV6-1 and TRBJ1-4, with D possibly matching TRBD1 (6 bases). CDR1 MNHNS and CDR2 SASEGT come from the germline V gene. The V and J ends lost 5 bases and 7 bases respectively, with 14 bases between them. There are 14 residues in the CDR3. The DNA of the CDR3 is TGTGCCAGCAGTAAAGGGACATCGTCTGAAAAACTGTTTTTT. This gives the protein CASSKGTSSEKLFF.

This clonotype has a count of ten or more. The rearrangement joins TRBV6-5 to TRBJ2-2; perhaps TRBD2 as D (5 bases). V lost 9 bases and J lost 5, with 16 bases in between. CDR1 is MNHEY, CDR2 SVGAGI, per germline. There are 14 residues in the CDR3. CDR3 DNA: TGTGCCAGTGGGTTGGCCCCGGGAACCGGGGAGCTGTTTTTT. It is translated as CASGLAPGTGELFF.

V and J are TRBV20-1 and TRBJ2-1, with 8 bases matching TRBD2. The CDR3 length is 15 residues. Germline CDR1 is DFQATT and CDR2 is SNEGSKA (reference sequence). V gave up 6 bases and J gave up 7 bases; unmatched junction bases: 14. CDR3 DNA sequence: TGCAGTGCCCTTATCTTCCAGCGGGAGAGGAATGAGCAGTTCTTC. Residues: CSALIFQRERNEQFF.